This is a list of T cell receptor beta chains from one sample in a study of T cell responses to AZD1222 COVID-19 vaccine. Assay used: immunoSEQ multiplex PCR; TCRdb lists only in-frame clones, some missing. Among 130,000 to 150,000 clones listed, approximately 85% were seen once. The sample here was peripheral blood, taken on day 0 of MenACWY control vaccination. Receptors originate from an adult in good health. Both conserved end residues are part of each CDR3. D genes are given only for firm matches. Size values are once, few and many counts, or a class for expanded clones, and some rows have none.

>TRBD1|TRBV24-1|TRBJ1-1|once
TGTGCCACCAGTGATCCGACAGGGTCGAACACTGAAGCTTTCTTT
CATSDPTGSNTEAFF
>TRBD1|TRBV9|TRBJ1-4|.
TGTGCCAGCAGCTTGCAGGGGGCAACTAATGAAAAACTGTTTTTT
CASSLQGATNEKLFF
>TRBD1|TRBV27|TRBJ1-5|.
TGTGCCAGCAGCCTAACCCTCAGGACAGGGGGCCGCCAGCCCCAGCATTTT
CASSLTLRTGGRQPQHF
>.|TRBV4-1|TRBJ2-1|.
TGCGCCAGCAGCCAAGAATGGACCTACTCCTACAATGAGCAGTTCTTC
CASSQEWTYSYNEQFF
>TRBD2|TRBV5-1|TRBJ2-3|.
TGCGCCAGCAGCCTAGGGACTAGCGGGGGCACAGATACGCAGTATTTT
CASSLGTSGGTDTQYF
>.|TRBV2|TRBJ1-1|.
TGTGCCAGCACCCTACAGAGGAACACTGAAGCTTTCTTT
CASTLQRNTEAFF
>.|TRBV6-5|TRBJ2-7|.
TGTGCCAGCAGTCCTTACCGGAGGGGGACCTACGAGCAGTACTTC
CASSPYRRGTYEQYF
>.|TRBV11-2|TRBJ2-1|.
TGTGCCAGCAGCTTAGTGGGCAGGGGTAATGAGCAGTTCTTC
CASSLVGRGNEQFF
>.|TRBV5-4|TRBJ2-3|.
TGTGCCAGCAGCCGCCGAGGAGGGGGGGGGAGCACAGATACGCAGTATTTT
CASSRRGGGGSTDTQYF
>TRBD1|TRBV16|TRBJ1-5|.
TGTGCCAGCACCCCTGTGGGGGTCCGGGACAGTAGCAATCAGCCCCAGCATTTT
CASTPVGVRDSSNQPQHF
>.|TRBV6-4|TRBJ1-1|.
TGTGCCAGTGGGAAGGGATTAATATCTGAAGCTTTCTTT
CASGKGLISEAFF
>TRBD1|TRBV5-1|TRBJ1-4|.
TGCGCCAGCAGTACAGGGGGAAATAATGAAAAACTGTTTTTT
CASSTGGNNEKLFF
>TRBD1|TRBV9|TRBJ2-3|.
TGTGCCAGCAGCTTCCGTGGGACAGGCCTCACAGATACGCAGTATTTT
CASSFRGTGLTDTQYF
>.|TRBV7-9|TRBJ2-5|.
TGTGCCAGCAGCTTAAGAGGGCAAGAGACCCAGTACTTC
CASSLRGQETQYF
>TRBD1|TRBV2|TRBJ2-7|once
TGTGCCAGCAGAGCAAGATGGACAGGGCGCCACGAGCAGTACTTC
CASRARWTGRHEQYF
>.|TRBV27|TRBJ1-4|.
TGTGCCAGCAGTCCCGGGGGGGGGTCTAATGAAAAACTGTTTTTT
CASSPGGGSNEKLFF
>TRBD2|TRBV9|TRBJ2-1|.
TGTGCCAGCAGCGTGGGACTAGGAATGATCAATGAGCAGTTCTTC
CASSVGLGMINEQFF
>.|TRBV18|TRBJ2-7|once
TGTGCCAGCTCACCAAGTAAGCGAACGGGGGCGGGGGAGCAGTACTTC
CASSPSKRTGAGEQYF
>TRBD2|TRBV19|TRBJ2-1|.
TGTGCCTCATCGGGGGGGTTCAATGAGCAGTTCTTC
CASSGGFNEQFF
>TRBD1|TRBV12-3/TRBV12-4|TRBJ1-2|.
TGTGCCAGCAGTCTACAGGGGGCCTATGGCTACACCTTC
CASSLQGAYGYTF
>.|TRBV6-5|TRBJ1-5|.
TGTGCCAGCAGCTCACAGGGTAAAGGAAATCAGCCCCAGCATTTT
CASSSQGKGNQPQHF
>.|TRBV27|TRBJ1-2|.
TGTGCCAGCAGTTTCCAGGGGAGGATTGGCTACACCTTC
CASSFQGRIGYTF
>TRBD1|TRBV12-3/TRBV12-4|TRBJ2-7|once
TGTGCCAGCAGTTTCGGACAGGGCTACGAGCAGTACTTC
CASSFGQGYEQYF
>.|TRBV7-8|TRBJ2-7|.
TGTGCCAGCAGCTTAAAGAGTGGGGGCGGCGACCCCTTCTCCTACGAGCAGTACTTC
CASSLKSGGGDPFSYEQYF
>TRBD1|TRBV5-1|TRBJ2-7|.
TGCGCCAGCCAGGGACAGGCCCACTCCTACGAGCAGTACTTC
CASQGQAHSYEQYF
>TRBD1|TRBV4-1|TRBJ2-7|.
TGCGCCAGCAGCCGAGGGACAGGTTATAGGTACGAGCAGTACTTC
CASSRGTGYRYEQYF
>.|TRBV2|TRBJ1-4|.
TGTGCCAGCAGTGCGGAGGGGAAACTGTTTTTT
CASSAEGKLFF
>.|TRBV5-1|TRBJ2-3|.
TGCGCCAGCAGCTTGCGAACGGGGGCGAGCACAGATACGCAGTATTTT
CASSLRTGASTDTQYF
>TRBD2|TRBV27|TRBJ2-7|once
TGTGCCAGCAGTCCTAGCGGGGGCGCCCCCAACGAGCAGTACTTC
CASSPSGGAPNEQYF
>TRBD1|TRBV28|TRBJ1-1|.
TGTGCCAGCAGTCCACAGGGGATTACAACTGAAGCTTTCTTT
CASSPQGITTEAFF
>.|TRBV2|TRBJ2-2|.
TGTGCCAGCAGCCTCGAGAACACCGGGGAGCTGTTTTTT
CASSLENTGELFF
>.|TRBV20-1|TRBJ2-1|.
TGCAGTGCTAGAGATCCGGATGAGCAGTTCTTC
CSARDPDEQFF
>.|TRBV12-3/TRBV12-4|TRBJ2-7|.
TGTGCCAGCAGTTTAGGGACAACAGACGAGCAGTACTTC
CASSLGTTDEQYF
>.|TRBV2|TRBJ1-1|.
TGTGCCACCAGACACTCTTCGAACACTGAAGCTTTCTTT
CATRHSSNTEAFF
>.|TRBV2|TRBJ1-6|few
TGTGCCAGCAGTGACCTATATTCACCCCTCCACTTT
CASSDLYSPLHF
>.|TRBV2|TRBJ1-3|.
TGTGCCAGCAGTCCGACAGCACCTGGAAACACCATATATTTT
CASSPTAPGNTIYF
>.|TRBV28|TRBJ1-4|.
TGTGCCAGCAGCTTCGGGGGGGGAGCAGGGGAAGGAAAACTGTTTTTT
CASSFGGGAGEGKLFF
>.|TRBV27|TRBJ2-6|.
TGTGCCAGCTGGCGCTCTGGGGCCAACGTCCTGACTTTC
CASWRSGANVLTF
>.|TRBV3-1/TRBV3-2|TRBJ1-1|.
TGTGCCAGCAGTCGGACCGGAAACACTGAAGCTTTCTTT
CASSRTGNTEAFF
>.|TRBV6-2/TRBV6-3|TRBJ2-7|few
TGTGCCAGCAGTTACTCGGGACACTCGTACGAGCAGTACTTC
CASSYSGHSYEQYF
>.|TRBV4-1|TRBJ1-6|once
TGCGCCAGCAGCCAAGCCGGGCATTTCGGATCACCCCTCCACTTT
CASSQAGHFGSPLHF
>.|TRBV2|TRBJ1-1|.
TGTGCCAGCAGTGAACTCGGCGGGGAGAACACTGAAGCTTTCTTT
CASSELGGENTEAFF
>.|TRBV7-6|TRBJ2-5|.
TGTGCCAGCAGCCCCAGGGACGGGGGCGGGGGGACCCAGTACTTC
CASSPRDGGGGTQYF
>TRBD2|TRBV28|TRBJ2-5|few
TGTGCCAGCAGTCCTCCGGGGGGTACTCAAGAGACCCAGTACTTC
CASSPPGGTQETQYF
>TRBD1|TRBV18|TRBJ1-1|once
TGTGCCAGCTCACCCGGGACAGGGGGCCATCATGAAGCTTTCTTT
CASSPGTGGHHEAFF
>.|TRBV5-1|TRBJ2-3|.
TGCGCCAGCAGCACCCCACAAAGCACAGATACGCAGTATTTT
CASSTPQSTDTQYF
>.|TRBV11-3|TRBJ1-1|once
TGTGCCAGCAGCTTAGACCCCCAGTACGAAGCTTTCTTT
CASSLDPQYEAFF
>TRBD1|TRBV4-1|TRBJ1-1|.
TGCGCCAGCAGCCAAGATGTCACAGGGGTTGAAGCTTTCTTT
CASSQDVTGVEAFF
>TRBD2|TRBV4-1|TRBJ2-1|.
TGCGCCAGCAGCCAAGATGTAGCGGGGTCCTCCTACAATGAGCAGTTCTTC
CASSQDVAGSSYNEQFF
>.|TRBV3-1/TRBV3-2|TRBJ1-6|.
TGTGCCAGCAGCCAAGAGGCAGTTTATTCACCCCTCCACTTT
CASSQEAVYSPLHF
>TRBD1|TRBV5-1|TRBJ2-3|.
TGCGCCAGCAGCTTGGCGGGACAGTCCGGCCGCGCAGATACGCAGTATTTT
CASSLAGQSGRADTQYF
>.|TRBV30|TRBJ1-1|.
TGTGCCTGGAGTCCCGGGGGCGGACAAGCTTTCTTT
CAWSPGGGQAFF
>TRBD1|TRBV27|TRBJ1-2|.
TGTGCCAGCGGACTAGGACAGGCCCTAGGCTACACCTTC
CASGLGQALGYTF